This T cell receptor (beta chain) was documented in a study of early T cells in non-severe SARS-CoV-2 infection. As for the study in general: Investigators sequenced bulk RNA drawn from unsorted whole blood, and chains remained unpaired. General observations from the study: VDJdb matches were skewed toward anti-spike CD8 T cell responses.

The CDR3 contains 15 residues. J gave up 5 bases and V 4 bases, and 7 bases lay outside the gene matches. Germline-derived CDR1 and CDR2 are LNHDA and SQIVND (reference sequence). Ten or more counts support this clonotype. Its antigen is as yet unknown. Attachment of unique molecular identifiers to individual cDNA molecules was performed. TCRdb used MiXCR to reprocess the 5' RACE reads, holding one entry per CDR3 protein. The sample lists under 85,000 distinct CDR3 sequences, 5% occurring once. V gene TRBV19 combines with J gene TRBJ2-1, with 8 nucleotides matching TRBD2. The sample here was whole blood, taken at baseline. The origin of this receptor is an adult who was a healthcare worker with PCR-confirmed SARS-CoV-2 infection or an uninfected control (not recorded which). The DNA of the CDR3 is TGTGCCAGTAGTAGGGCTGGACTAGCTAACAATGAGCAGTTCTTC. Translating gives CASSRAGLANNEQFF. Together with reference TRBV19 and TRBJ2-1, the CDR3 gives the full variable domain: DGGITQSPKYLFRKEGQNVTLSCEQNLNHDAMYWYRQDPGQGLRLIYYSQIVNDFQKGDIAEGYSVSREKKESFPLTVTSAQKNPTAFYLCASSRAGLANNEQFFGPGTRLTVL.